This record covers a single T cell receptor beta chain. In germline, CDR1 is GTSNPN, CDR2 SVGIG (reference sequence). The CDR3 has 16 amino acids. The ends lost 3 bases at V and 7 bases at J; junction bases unmatched: 12. This entry comes from a study of cytomegalovirus exposure and HLA in healthy donors. In the PCR, 60 Vbeta and 13 Jbeta primers were used. Some clones are missing from TCRdb's copy, which holds only in-frame ones; the method was immunoSEQ multiplex PCR. The data hold 100,000 to 150,000 clones, with 70% to 80% observed a single time. This clonotype was obtained from a man aged 45-60 years in good health and CMV-seropositive. Sequenced input: PBMCs. The chain has TRBV30 and TRBJ2-1; 10 bases are a match to TRBD1. The DNA of the CDR3 is TGTGCCTGGAGGACTGGACAGGGGGGTATCGTAAATGAGCAGTTCTTC. This sequence encodes CAWRTGQGGIVNEQFF.